This entry concerns a single T cell receptor beta chain. This specimen belongs to a study of OX40 agonist ivuxolimab in advanced cancers. TCRdb's copy holds only in-frame clones and misses some; the assay was immunoSEQ multiplex PCR. The sample lists 60,000 or so clones, less than 85% occurring once. Collection of blood occurred at baseline, at cycle 4 day 1, and at cycle 7 day 1. Trimming pared 4 bases from V and 5 bases from J, leaving 14 bases between. From germline, CDR1 is SNHLY and CDR2 FYNNEI. The CDR3 covers 15 residues. Source: CD4+ or CD8+ T cells sorted from blood, taken in a trial of the OX40 agonist ivuxolimab. This clonotype was obtained from an adult with an advanced solid tumor such as melanoma, head and neck, liver or kidney cancer. The chain recombines TRBV2 with TRBJ2-2; no clear D gene. For the CDR3, the DNA is TGTGCCAGCAGTGTACGTCCCGGGCGGACCGGGGAGCTGTTTTTT. Translating gives CASSVRPGRTGELFF.